These 14 T cell receptor beta chains came from one sample sequenced in a study of cytomegalovirus exposure and HLA in healthy donors (dated 2017 in TCRdb). The library relied on the immunoSEQ multiplex PCR assay. The multiplex PCR relied on a mix of 60 forward primers for TCR Vbeta segments and 13 reverse primers for TCR Jbeta segments. In TCRdb, the immuneACCESS table is reduced to in-frame sequences with V and J assigned. These tables do not hold every clone; where another copy was compared, an unresolved V gene accounts for under half, and the others remain unexplained. This sample has some 200,000 clones in its table, and roughly 87% of those were observed once. Around 0.21% of the sample rests with the top ten. The sequenced sample was PBMCs. These receptor sequences come from a girl less than two years old in good health and CMV-seronegative.

This chain connects TRBV4-1 to TRBJ1-4; D call uncertain. The CDR3 has 13 residues. CDR1 and CDR2 (germline): MGHRA, YSYEKL. Trimming pared 1 base from V and 14 bases from J, leaving 14 bases between. CDR3 sequence reads: CASSQARLSELFF. The CDR3 bases are TGCGCCAGCAGCCAAGCGAGACTTTCTGAGCTGTTTTTT.

This chain uses TRBV4-1 with TRBJ2-7; D perhaps matches TRBD1 (5 bases). From germline, CDR1 is MGHRA and CDR2 YSYEKL. The V end lost 2 bases, the J end lost 5 bases, and 16 bases lay between the germline ends. There are 15 residues in the CDR3. This CDR3 reads CASSQLVRGLDEQYF. CDR3 sequence (DNA): TGCGCCAGCAGCCAATTGGTAAGGGGTTTGGACGAGCAGTACTTC.

The chain uses TRBV7-9 and TRBJ2-5, with 12 positions matching TRBD2. The DNA end favors TRBJ2-7, so the J call may be wrong. The CDR3 contains 18 residues. Per germline, CDR1 SEHNR and CDR2 FQNEAQ (reference sequence). The CDR3 nucleotides read TGTGCCAGCAGCTTAGCGCGAGGACTAGCGGGAAACCTCTACGAGCAGTACTTC. It yields the protein CASSLARGLAGNLYEQYF.

Comments on this clone: Other nucleotide sequences from this sample produce the same CDR3. V and J are TRBV5-1 and TRBJ1-2; TRBD1 matches 10 bases. The ends lost 3 bases at V and 4 bases at J; junction bases unmatched: 3. Germline V gene sequence: CDR1 SGHRS, CDR2 YFSETQ. This CDR3 region has 14 residues. The CDR3 is CASSWDRGPYGYTF. The CDR3 DNA sequence: TGCGCCAGCAGCTGGGACAGGGGCCCCTATGGCTACACCTTC. Complete variable domain (other parts from reference TRBV5-1 and TRBJ1-2): KAGVTQTPRYLIKTRGQQVTLSCSPISGHRSVSWYQQTPGQGLQFLFEYFSETQRNKGNFPGRFSGRQFSNSRSEMNVSTLELGDSALYLCASSWDRGPYGYTFGSGTRLTVV.

The CDR3 nucleotides are TGTGCCAGCAGCCAAGACTTACGGGATCACTACAATGAGCAGTTCTTC. Its translation is CASSQDLRDHYNEQFF. The V call is TRBV4-2, the J call TRBJ2-1; a weak D match, TRBD2 (5 bases). The ends were cut back, 0 bases at V and 3 bases at J, with 12 bases in the middle. Per germline, CDR1 LGHNA and CDR2 YNFKEQ. CDR3 length: 16 residues.

V usage is TRBV6-5 and J usage is TRBJ1-1, with 9 nucleotides matching TRBD1. Germline loops: CDR1 MNHEY, CDR2 SVGAGI. This CDR3 has 14 residues. J lost 6 bases, V lost 6 bases, and 8 bases had no gene match. CDR3 DNA sequence: TGTGCCAGCAGACCCGGGGACAGGGACGCTGAAGCTTTCTTT. It is translated as CASRPGDRDAEAFF.

The CDR3 nucleotides read TGCGCCAGCAGCCATAAACCGGGACTAGTCCCAGAGTACGAGCAGTACTTC. This sequence encodes CASSHKPGLVPEYEQYF. The chain has TRBV4-1 and TRBJ2-7, with 8 bases matching TRBD2. This CDR3 is built from 17 residues. V gave up 3 bases and J gave up 4 bases; unmatched junction bases: 14. Germline lookup yields CDR1 MGHRA and CDR2 YSYEKL.

About this clone: Other nucleotide sequences from this sample produce the same CDR3. J is TRBJ2-7 and V is TRBV18; 7 nucleotides match TRBD2. The V segment lost 3 bases and the J segment 4 bases; nucleotides outside the gene matches: 0. Germline assignment: CDR1 KGHSH and CDR2 LQKENI. This CDR3 is built from 12 residues. As DNA, the CDR3 is TGTGCCAGCTCACCGGGAGGGTACGAGCAGTACTTC. Translating gives CASSPGGYEQYF.

CDR3 in DNA: TGTGCCAGCAGCTTAGCGCAGGGTAACACTGAAGCTTTCTTT. Its translation: CASSLAQGNTEAFF. The rearrangement links TRBV7-2 to TRBJ1-1, with D perhaps TRBD1 (5 bases). V gave up 0 bases and J gave up 2 bases, with 7 bases separating them. Germline V CDR1 and CDR2: SGHTA, FQGNSA. CDR3 size: 14 residues.

The genes are TRBV4-3 and TRBJ2-1; maybe TRBD2 (5 bases). There are 16 residues in the CDR3. CDR1 is LGHNA, CDR2 YSLEER, per germline. The V end lost 2 bases, the J end lost 7 bases, and 18 bases lay between the germline ends. CDR3 amino acids: CASSQSAPLLVNEQFF. CDR3 nucleotide sequence: TGCGCCAGCAGCCAAAGTGCGCCACTACTAGTTAATGAGCAGTTCTTC.

This chain joins TRBV27 and TRBJ2-7, with no clear D. Germline V gene lookup returns CDR1 MNHEY and CDR2 SMNVEV (reference sequence). The CDR3 spans 15 residues. V dropped 6 bases and J dropped 2 bases, with 17 bases sitting between them. The CDR3 reads CASSRLAQTPYEQYF. The CDR3 DNA sequence: TGTGCCAGCAGCCGTCTCGCACAAACACCCTACGAGCAGTACTTC.

This clone was detected only a few times. The genes are TRBV7-2 and TRBJ2-3; 10 bases match TRBD1. V gave up 5 bases and J gave up 8 bases; unmatched junction bases: 10. Germline CDR1 SGHTA, CDR2 FQGNSA. The CDR3 runs to 15 residues. CDR3 loop: CASSLTGTGDFTQYF. As DNA, the CDR3 is TGTGCCAGCAGCCTGACCGGGACAGGGGATTTTACGCAGTATTTT.

The rearrangement joins TRBV9 to TRBJ1-2, with a weak D call TRBD1 (5 bases). The ends were cut back, 0 bases at V and 7 bases at J, with 13 bases in the middle. The CDR3 contains 14 residues. CDR1 is SGDLS, CDR2 YYNGEE, per germline. DNA for the CDR3: TGTGCCAGCAGCGTAGCGGAGTGGGGCGGTGGCTACACCTTC. It codes for CASSVAEWGGGYTF.

The gene calls are TRBV11-3 and TRBJ1-2, with D hard to call. The V end was cut by 8 bases, the J end by 5 bases, with 9 bases between. Germline values: CDR1 SGHNT, CDR2 YENEEA. The CDR3 runs 11 residues. CDR3 in amino acids: CASDTAYGYTF. The CDR3 bases are TGTGCCAGCGACACGGCGTATGGCTACACCTTC.